Below are 19 T cell receptor beta chains sequenced from a single sample in a study of early T cells in non-severe SARS-CoV-2 infection. In TCRdb, the 5' RACE reads were re-called with MiXCR into one record per CDR3 protein. The table records tens of thousands of distinct CDR3 sequences, around 6% of them present only once. Sequencing used whole blood. Receptors were obtained from an adult who was a healthcare worker with PCR-confirmed SARS-CoV-2 infection or an uninfected control (not recorded which).

This clonotype was counted ten times or more. The chain couples TRBV20-1 to TRBJ2-5; 8 nucleotides line up with TRBD2. Germline V lookup: CDR1 DFQATT, CDR2 SNEGSKA (reference sequence). The CDR3 is 13 residues long. The V gene end was trimmed by 3 bases and the J gene end by 6 bases; junction bases not matched to a gene: 6. The CDR3 bases are TGCAGTGCTAGTAGACTAGCGAGACAGACCCAGTACTTC. Its protein product is CSASRLARQTQYF.

This clonotype occurred many times. The chain links TRBV10-3 to TRBJ2-7, with D perhaps TRBD1 (5 bases). Trimming shortened V by 0 bases and J by 10 bases, and 16 bases separated the two germline ends. Per germline, CDR1 ENHRY and CDR2 SYGVKD. The CDR3 contains 14 residues. CDR3 nucleotides: TGTGCCATCAGTGAGTCGACCTTAGGGGAAGCTCAGTACTTC. This sequence encodes CAISESTLGEAQYF.

This clonotype came up many times. The J gene is TRBJ1-5, the V gene TRBV19, with 9 bases fitting TRBD1. Trimming removed 5 bases from V and 4 bases from J; junction bases left unmatched: 6. Germline V lookup: CDR1 LNHDA, CDR2 SQIVND (reference sequence). The CDR3 runs 15 residues. The CDR3 nucleotides read TGTGCCAGTAGTCCCACAGGGGGCGTAAATCAGCCCCAGCATTTT. It is translated as CASSPTGGVNQPQHF.

The chain combines TRBV7-9 with TRBJ2-3; D is possibly TRBD1 (6 bases). Trimming took off 4 bases at V and 2 bases at J, with 19 bases between the two ends. The CDR3 runs to 17 residues. CDR1 and CDR2 (germline): SEHNR, FQNEAQ (reference sequence). The CDR3 bases are TGTGCCAGCAGCTACCGACAGGACGGGTTGGACACAGATACGCAGTATTTT. This gives the protein CASSYRQDGLDTDTQYF.

V gene TRBV30 combines with J gene TRBJ2-2, with TRBD2 identical over 12 bases. The CDR3 sequence is 18 residues long. V lost 3 bases, J lost 2 bases, and 10 bases stayed unmatched. Germline CDR1 and CDR2: GTSNPN and SVGIG (reference sequence). This CDR3 reads CAWRTRASGGGNTGELFF. CDR3 DNA: TGTGCCTGGAGGACCCGGGCTAGCGGGGGGGGAAACACCGGGGAGCTGTTTTTT.

This clonotype has at least ten counts. V is TRBV7-2 and J is TRBJ2-5; D uncertain. CDR1 is SGHTA and CDR2 is FQGNSA in the germline V gene. CDR3 length: 15 residues. V was clipped by 0 bases and J by 1 base, with 9 bases between them. The CDR3 sequence: CASSLAQAAQETQYF. CDR3 bases: TGTGCCAGCAGCTTAGCTCAGGCAGCCCAAGAGACCCAGTACTTC.

This clonotype appeared a few times. The chain has TRBV12-3 or TRBV12-4 and TRBJ2-2; 10 bases map to TRBD1. CDR3 size: 15 residues. V shed 6 bases, J shed 6 bases, and the junction held 7 bases outside the gene matches. The CDR3 spells CASSRQGASSGELFF. The CDR3 DNA sequence: TGTGCCAGCAGCAGACAGGGGGCTAGTTCCGGGGAGCTGTTTTTT.

In this sample, this clonotype turned up a few times. This chain links TRBV28 with TRBJ1-5; D might be TRBD1 (5 bases). Trimming stripped 8 bases from V and 5 bases from J, with 7 bases between. CDR1 MDHEN and CDR2 SYDVKM come from the germline V gene. This CDR3 has 11 residues. The CDR3 is CASGGDQPQHF. The DNA for the CDR3 is TGTGCCAGCGGAGGGGATCAGCCCCAGCATTTT.

This clonotype showed up many times. The chain recombines TRBV4-1 with TRBJ2-5; no reliable D call. The V end lost 5 bases, the J end lost 5 bases, and 18 bases lay between the germline ends. The germline gives CDR1 MGHRA, CDR2 YSYEKL. The CDR3 has 15 amino acids. Here the CDR3 reads CASSSPSSTAETQYF. The CDR3 nucleotides are TGCGCCAGCAGCTCCCCTTCAAGTACTGCGGAGACCCAGTACTTC.

This clonotype occurred many times. The genes are TRBV27 and TRBJ2-5; TRBD2 matches at 16 bases. CDR3 length equals 19 residues. V lost 6 bases and J lost 4; bases outside the gene matches: 14. Germline CDR1 and CDR2: MNHEY and SMNVEV (reference sequence). The CDR3 sequence is CASSEFSGTSGGAGETQYF. The CDR3 nucleotides read TGTGCCAGCAGCGAGTTTTCCGGGACTAGCGGGGGGGCCGGAGAGACCCAGTACTTC.

The chain links TRBV18 to TRBJ2-1; 8 bases match TRBD1. Unmatched junction bases numbered 9, after V lost 8 bases and J lost 3 bases. CDR1 is KGHSH, CDR2 LQKENI, per germline. This CDR3 is built from 15 residues. Here the CDR3 DNA reads TGTGCCAGCACCAACGGACAGGGTATCTACAATGAGCAGTTCTTC. Its protein is CASTNGQGIYNEQFF. Full variable domain (outside the CDR3, taken from reference TRBV18 and TRBJ2-1): NAGVMQNPRHLVRRRGQEARLRCSPMKGHSHVYWYRQLPEEGLKFMVYLQKENIIDESGMPKERFSAEFPKEGPSILRIQQVVRGDSAAYFCASTNGQGIYNEQFFGPGTRLTVL.

This clonotype occurred many times. The genes are TRBV27 and TRBJ2-1; no firm D call. In germline, CDR1 is MNHEY, CDR2 SMNVEV (reference sequence). The V end was cut by 5 bases, the J end by 0 bases, with 8 bases between. There are 14 residues in the CDR3. The CDR3 region has the DNA TGTGCCAGCAGTCCCAGTGACTCCTACAATGAGCAGTTCTTC. This gives the protein CASSPSDSYNEQFF.

V and J are TRBV27 and TRBJ1-5; possible D gene TRBD1, 5 bases. Germline CDR1 and CDR2: MNHEY and SMNVEV (reference sequence). This CDR3 is 14 amino acids long. The V end was cut by 0 bases, the J end by 4 bases, with 7 bases between. The CDR3 coding sequence is TGTGCCAGCAGTTTATCGACAGAAAATCAGCCCCAGCATTTT. Protein sequence: CASSLSTENQPQHF.

The genes are TRBV19 and TRBJ1-6; the D is unclear. The CDR3 runs to 12 residues. Germline V lookup: CDR1 LNHDA, CDR2 SQIVND (reference sequence). Trimming left V 4 bases short and J 7 bases short, with 5 bases between. This chain's CDR3 is CASSNENSPLHF. CDR3 coding DNA: TGTGCCAGTAGTAACGAGAATTCACCCCTCCACTTT.

V usage is TRBV19 and J usage is TRBJ2-1; 9 bases match TRBD1. The CDR3 sequence is 15 residues long. V lost 7 bases, J lost 8 bases, and 12 bases stayed unmatched. Germline values: CDR1 LNHDA, CDR2 SQIVND (reference sequence). CDR3 region: CASTLGGTGFDEQFF. The CDR3 DNA follows: TGTGCCAGTACCCTAGGGGGGACAGGGTTCGATGAGCAGTTCTTC.

This clonotype appeared many times. The V gene is TRBV7-2, the J gene TRBJ2-7; the match to TRBD2 covers 10 bases. Germline V CDR1 and CDR2: SGHTA, FQGNSA. The trim removed 1 base at V and 3 bases at J, leaving 0 bases unmatched. CDR3 length: 14 residues. The CDR3 DNA is TGTGCCAGCAGCTTAGTAGCGGGGGGCTACGAGCAGTACTTC. Protein: CASSLVAGGYEQYF. Filled out from reference TRBV7-2 and TRBJ2-7, the complete variable domain reads GAGVSQSPSNKVTEKGKDVELRCDPISGHTALYWYRQSLGQGLEFLIYFQGNSAPDKSGLPSDRFSAERTGGSVSTLTIQRTQQEDSAVYLCASSLVAGGYEQYFGPGTRLTVT.

This clonotype came up many times. J is TRBJ1-1 and V is TRBV18; the D gene is possibly TRBD1 (5 bases). With 5 bases removed from V and 1 base from J, the gap between germline ends came to 11 bases. The CDR3 sequence is 14 residues long. Germline lookup yields CDR1 KGHSH and CDR2 LQKENI. The CDR3 reads CASSFDSQNTEAFF. The CDR3 DNA is TGTGCCAGCTCATTTGACAGCCAGAACACTGAAGCTTTCTTT.

This clonotype was observed a handful of times. The genes are TRBV7-3 and TRBJ2-2; D remains ambiguous. CDR3 size: 12 residues. The V gene lost 2 bases and the J gene lost 4 bases, with 2 bases spanning the gap. Looked up from germline, CDR1 is SGHTA and CDR2 is FQGTGA. This chain's CDR3 is CASSLPTGELFF. The DNA for the CDR3 is TGTGCCAGCAGCTTACCCACCGGGGAGCTGTTTTTT.

This clonotype has a count of ten or more. Written as DNA, the CDR3 is TGTGCCACCTCCAGGGAGAACACCGGGGAGCTGTTTTTT. Protein sequence: CATSRENTGELFF. The rearrangement uses TRBV10-3 and TRBJ2-2; possibly TRBD1 for D (5 bases). Trimming took 10 bases from V and 1 from J, leaving 10 bases between them. Germline CDR1 reads ENHRY; CDR2 reads SYGVKD. This CDR3 has 13 amino acids.